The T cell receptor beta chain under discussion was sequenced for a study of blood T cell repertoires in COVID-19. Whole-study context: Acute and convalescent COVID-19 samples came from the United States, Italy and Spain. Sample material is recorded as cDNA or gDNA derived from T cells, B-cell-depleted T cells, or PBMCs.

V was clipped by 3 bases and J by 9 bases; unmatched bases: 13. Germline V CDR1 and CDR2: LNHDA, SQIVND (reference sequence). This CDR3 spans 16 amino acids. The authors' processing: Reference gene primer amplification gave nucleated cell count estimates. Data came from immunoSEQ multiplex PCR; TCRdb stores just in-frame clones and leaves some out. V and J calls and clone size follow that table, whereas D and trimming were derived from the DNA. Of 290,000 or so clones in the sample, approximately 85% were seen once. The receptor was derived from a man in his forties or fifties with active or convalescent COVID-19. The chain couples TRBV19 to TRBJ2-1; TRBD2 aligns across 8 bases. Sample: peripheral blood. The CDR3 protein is CASSIDFGAGAIEQFF. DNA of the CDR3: TGTGCCAGTAGTATCGATTTCGGAGCGGGAGCTATTGAGCAGTTCTTC.